Listed below are T cell receptor beta chains from one sample, sequenced in a study of T cells in narcolepsy. The method was immunoSEQ multiplex PCR; TCRdb's version includes in-frame clones alone and lacks a portion of them. The top ten hold approximately 1.6% of the sample, which has some 20,000 clones, roughly 80% seen once. Source material: memory (CD45RA-) CD4+ T cells from blood. These receptors were taken from a human donor in good health. Both conserved end residues are part of each CDR3.

>TRBV28|TRBJ2-1
CASSPPDRLYNEQFF
>TRBV5-6|TRBJ1-2
CASSLAGGARGYTF
>TRBV19|TRBJ2-4
CASSISLTGTRIGKNIQYF
>TRBV28|TRBJ2-7
CASRGTEQSPYEQYF
>TRBV9|TRBJ2-7
CASSPSVPGTGTYEQYF
>TRBV6-5|TRBJ1-5
CASSYSGLRNQPQHF
>TRBV19|TRBJ2-1
CASSPIRLLFLHEQFF
>TRBV28|TRBJ1-1
CASSRHRSPEAFF
>TRBV6-5|TRBJ1-5
CASRPQGIHQPQHF
>TRBV29-1|TRBJ2-6
CSVRTGGVGANVLTF
>TRBV7-9|TRBJ1-5
CASSLEQVNQPQHF
>TRBV10-3|TRBJ2-5
CAIGEGLAVQETQYF
>TRBV28|TRBJ1-2
CASSLNWSVGYGYTF
>TRBV14|TRBJ1-1
CASSQASTGPKAFF
>TRBV28|.
CASSTQGLRGSYEQYF
>TRBV7-2|TRBJ2-3
CASSSIRDTQYF
>TRBV2|TRBJ2-3
CASSGRGFTDTQYF
>TRBV4-2|TRBJ2-5
CASSQEAQGGQTQYF